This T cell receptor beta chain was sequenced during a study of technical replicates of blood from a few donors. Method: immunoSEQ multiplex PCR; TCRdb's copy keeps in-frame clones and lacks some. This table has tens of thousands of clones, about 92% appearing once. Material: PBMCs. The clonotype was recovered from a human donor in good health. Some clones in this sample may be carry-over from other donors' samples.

The CDR3 reads CAWRRGTGAEAFF. As DNA, the CDR3 is TGTGCCTGGAGGAGGGGGACAGGGGCTGAAGCTTTCTTT. The chain is built from TRBV30 and TRBJ1-1, with TRBD1 matching 10 bases. Germline V gives CDR1 GTSNPN, CDR2 SVGIG (reference sequence). After removal of 3 bases from V and 6 bases from J, the junction contained 4 bases not matched to a gene. CDR3 size: 13 residues.